This entry describes one T cell receptor beta chain. Ten or more counts support this clonotype. Which antigen it targets is not known. One base away there is no much larger clone; base qualities are not given. This entry comes from a study of identical twins (dated by TCRdb to the mid-2010s). About the investigation overall: To test whether fetal clonotypes persist, this study deep-sequenced TCR alpha and beta repertoires from monozygotic twins, from unrelated adults of various ages, and from cord blood. To rule out contamination, the twin experiments were replicated at different times with different library preparation protocols.

Broad study findings and their caveats: Compared with coincidental sharing between unrelated individuals, out-of-frame TCR alpha sequences shared between twins showed an excess of sequences with low generation probability. Fewer insertions were carried by abundant cord blood beta clonotypes; a weaker similar trend was observed in young adult naive repertoires, while no such trend was observed in memory repertoires. Because the same donors could not be followed over many years, conclusions were based on cross-sectional statistical analysis. A weaker excess of twin sharing was found in beta out-of-frame sequences because the signal-to-noise ratio was lowered by fewer shared sequences. Out-of-frame TCR alpha sharing in monozygotic twins was systematically underestimated by recombination models, whereas sharing between unrelated individuals was in agreement with the recombination models. Invariant T cells such as MAIT and iNKT could partly confound zero-insertion analyses, though diverse VJ usage argued against this for most clonotypes.

The library was prepared using 5' RACE. Sequencer: Illumina HiSeq 2000. A universal primer binding site was introduced by template switching, and a unique molecular identifier was present in the final cDNA, enabling accurate counting of TCR cDNA molecules. Specific primers in the conserved constant-segment region were used to synthesize first-strand cDNA for the TCR alpha and beta chains. To control for contamination, every cDNA library carried two barcodes: a SMART-Mk sample barcode plus Illumina barcodes. TruSeq adapter sequences, together with Illumina sample barcodes, were added in two successive PCR steps. Sequencing of the TCR alpha and beta cDNA libraries was done on the Illumina HiSeq platform using custom primers. As for the authors' bioinformatics: Raw reads were processed with MiGEC to extract unique molecular identifiers, and MiXCR was used to determine CDR3 positions. For each individual, recombination models were inferred using an EM algorithm with the repgenHMM and IGoR tools. The tcR package in R was used for shared clonotype analysis, with sharing normalized by the product of cloneset sizes. To study raw recombination free of thymic and clonal selection effects, out-of-frame nonproductive sequences were analyzed. Using fastp at Q25 and MiXCR, TCRdb reprocessed the public reads and kept productive beta chains. Merged by CDR3 protein, the rows form single entries marked with the most common genes and DNA. The V and J calls and clone size come from TCRdb's table, not from the authors' own analysis. This sample has 700,000 or so distinct CDR3 sequences in its table, and around 8.6% of those were observed once. 0.85% to 1% of the sample belongs to the ten largest clones.

Every donor in the study was a healthy Caucasian. Three pairs of female monozygotic twins, all aged roughly 18 to 29 years, were included in the twin cohort. RNA for TCR libraries was isolated from peripheral blood mononuclear cells. The same data also went into a second study, on yellow fever vaccine responses in identical twins. The second study reports: According to the authors, in identical twins the way T cells responded to vaccination appeared partly convergent and partly personalized. Focusing on identical twins, the study followed the T cell clones that responded to the vaccine, and did so with precision.

This clonotype was sampled from a woman under 30 in good health. Sample: PBMCs.

The CDR3 reads as follows: CASSKLAGGLGDNEQFF. Here is the DNA: TGTGCCAGCAGCAAACTAGCGGGAGGGCTTGGAGATAATGAGCAGTTCTTC. The receptor chain draws on TRBV7-6 and TRBJ2-1, with 13 central nucleotides matching TRBD2. The germline V and J ends show losses of 5 bases and 7 bases respectively, and no gene match explains 11 bases of the junction. From a lookup of the germline V gene, CDR1 and CDR2 are SGHVS and FNYEAQ. The CDR3 goes from the cysteine to the phenylalanine over 17 residues. CDR3 DNA only is kept here, 51 bases in frame from base 1.